This TCR beta chain came from a study of control samples from healthy donors and cancer patients (dated by TCRdb to about 2020). Library generation was performed with the immunoSEQ multiplex PCR assay. Drawn from immuneACCESS, this table holds only the in-frame rearrangements with V and J called that TCRdb kept. Clones are partly lost; checked studies trace under half to an unresolved V gene and leave the rest unexplained. The sample records roughly 29,000 clones, roughly 78% of which are singletons. Of the sample, roughly a fifth is held by the ten largest clones. The CDR3 covers 11 residues, taking in both the cysteine and the phenylalanine. The CDR3 DNA has 33 bases and is translated from base 1. As encoded in the germline V gene, CDR1 is SGHTS while CDR2 is YDEGEE. Trimming costs V 0 bases and J 7 bases, and their ends lie 5 bases apart. A word on this clone: Which antigen it targets is not known. No base quality values were provided; no much bigger clone lies one nucleotide off.

This clonotype was sampled from a man aged 55 to 70 with head and neck cancer. Material: PBMCs. Recombination joined TRBV5-8 with TRBJ2-7, with the D gene not confidently named. The CDR3 reads as follows: CASSLDVEQYF. At the DNA level, the sequence is TGTGCCAGCAGCTTGGACGTGGAGCAGTACTTC.